The 7 T cell receptor beta chains given below trace back to one sample, sequenced in a study of identical twins. TCRdb ran MiXCR on the 5' RACE reads and lists one entry per CDR3 protein. The sample yields approximately 230,000 distinct CDR3 sequences, more than 12% seen once. Sequences were obtained from memory (CD45RO+) T cells sorted from blood. The source is a woman aged 18-35 years in good health.

This clonotype was counted ten times or more. The chain employs TRBV5-8 and TRBJ1-1; D call uncertain. The germline V gene encodes CDR1 SGHTS and CDR2 YDEGEE. V lost 1 base and J 5 bases, leaving 12 bases between the germline ends. The CDR3 covers 14 residues. The CDR3 nucleotides are TGTGCCAGCAGCTTGCGAGGGCTGGGGACTGAAGCTTTCTTT. It encodes CASSLRGLGTEAFF.

The V call is TRBV5-1, the J call TRBJ2-3; TRBD2 aligns across 10 bases. The CDR3 has 16 amino acids. Germline-derived CDR1 and CDR2 are SGHRS and YFSETQ. V lost 0 bases and J lost 5; bases outside the gene matches: 6. The CDR3 loop is CASSLELAGVQDTQYF. The DNA of the CDR3 is TGCGCCAGCAGCTTGGAGCTAGCGGGAGTGCAAGATACGCAGTATTTT.

The sample holds a few counts of this clonotype. The chain recombines TRBV20-1 with TRBJ1-1, with D unresolved. Germline V lookup: CDR1 DFQATT, CDR2 SNEGSKA (reference sequence). This CDR3 spans 12 amino acids. Trimming cost V 0 bases and J 10 bases, with 12 bases left between them. CDR3 nucleotides: TGCAGTGCTAGAGATTCCCGGGTTCGAGCTTTCTTT. It codes for CSARDSRVRAFF.

This chain joins TRBV27 and TRBJ2-1; 11 positions match TRBD2. Germline V CDR1 and CDR2: MNHEY, SMNVEV (reference sequence). V was pared by 6 bases and J by 2 bases, with 6 bases of the junction left unmatched. This CDR3 has 16 residues. CDR3 in DNA: TGTGCCAGCAGACTTCTTAGCGGGGGGGCCTACAATGAGCAGTTCTTC. This encodes CASRLLSGGAYNEQFF.

This clonotype was detected a few times. The genes are TRBV7-3 and TRBJ2-3, with 7 positions matching TRBD1. The CDR3 length is 13 residues. J gave up 4 bases and V 3 bases, and 1 base lay outside the gene matches. The germline V gene encodes CDR1 SGHTA and CDR2 FQGTGA. The CDR3 sequence is CASSFQGADTQYF. The CDR3 DNA follows: TGTGCCAGCAGCTTCCAGGGGGCAGATACGCAGTATTTT.

This clonotype was recorded a few times. The chain couples TRBV6-1 to TRBJ2-5, with 11 bases that match TRBD2. This CDR3 is 15 amino acids long. V shed 1 base and J 4 bases; nucleotides not matched to a gene: 2. Germline V gene sequence: CDR1 MNHNS, CDR2 SASEGT. CDR3 bases: TGTGCCAGCAGTGAAGGGCTAGCGGGAGGAGAGACCCAGTACTTC. It is translated as CASSEGLAGGETQYF.

The chain combines TRBV7-2 with TRBJ2-1, with D possibly being TRBD2 (5 bases). Between the trimmed V and J ends, which lost 4 bases and 5 bases, there was a span of 12 bases. This CDR3 comprises 14 residues. In germline, CDR1 is SGHTA, CDR2 FQGNSA. The CDR3 bases are TGTGCCAGCAGCTCCTTCCGGGGAGACAATGAGCAGTTCTTC. Amino acid sequence: CASSSFRGDNEQFF.